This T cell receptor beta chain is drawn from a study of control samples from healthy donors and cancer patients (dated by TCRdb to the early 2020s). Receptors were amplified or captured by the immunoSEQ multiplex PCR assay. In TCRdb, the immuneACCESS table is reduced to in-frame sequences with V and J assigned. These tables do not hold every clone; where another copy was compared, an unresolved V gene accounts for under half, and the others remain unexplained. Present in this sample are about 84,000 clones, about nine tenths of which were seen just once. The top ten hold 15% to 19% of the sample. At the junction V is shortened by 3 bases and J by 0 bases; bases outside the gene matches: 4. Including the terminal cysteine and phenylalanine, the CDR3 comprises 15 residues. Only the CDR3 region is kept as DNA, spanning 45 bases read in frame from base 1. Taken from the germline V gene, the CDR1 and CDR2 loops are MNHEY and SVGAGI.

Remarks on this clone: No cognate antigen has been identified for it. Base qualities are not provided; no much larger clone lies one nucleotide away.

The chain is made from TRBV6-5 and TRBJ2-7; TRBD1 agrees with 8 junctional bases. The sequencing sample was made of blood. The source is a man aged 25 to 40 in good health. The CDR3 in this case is CASSYQGASSYEQYF. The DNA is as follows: TGTGCCAGCAGTTATCAGGGGGCCAGCTCCTACGAGCAGTACTTC.